The 15 T cell receptor beta chains below all came from one sample that was sequenced in a study of cytomegalovirus exposure and HLA in healthy donors. The PCR contained 60 Vbeta and 13 Jbeta primers. Repertoires were generated with immunoSEQ multiplex PCR, while TCRdb's copy carries only in-frame clones and drops some. Counted here are about 200,000 clones, 70% to 90% occurring once; the ten biggest clones make up 0.31%. The sample taken for sequencing was PBMCs. The receptors stem from a woman aged 25 to 45 in good health and CMV-seronegative.

The chain joins TRBV29-1 to TRBJ2-6; tentatively, D is TRBD1 (5 bases). CDR1 and CDR2 (germline): SQVTM, ANQGSEA. The V end lost 6 bases, the J end lost 1 base, and 16 bases lay between the germline ends. The CDR3 spans 16 residues. The CDR3 is CSVILDTSSGANVLTF. For the CDR3, the DNA is TGCAGCGTGATACTGGACACCTCATCTGGGGCCAACGTCCTGACTTTC.

The gene calls are TRBV28 and TRBJ1-5; maybe TRBD1 (5 bases). The V gene's germline CDR1 is MDHEN and CDR2 SYDVKM. The CDR3 contains 17 residues. Trimming took 1 base from V and 5 from J, leaving 18 bases between them. DNA of the CDR3: TGTGCCAGCAGTTTATCCAGATCTCCAGGGATCGATCAGCCCCAGCATTTT. Translation: CASSLSRSPGIDQPQHF.

V is TRBV27 and J is TRBJ2-5; TRBD2 matches at 8 bases. The J call may be wrong; the DNA end is better matched by TRBJ2-7. Per the germline V gene, CDR1 is MNHEY and CDR2 is SMNVEV (reference sequence). The length of the CDR3 is 15 residues. This chain's CDR3 is CASSIQAGDPHEQYF. As DNA, the CDR3 is TGTGCCAGCAGTATCCAAGCGGGGGACCCTCACGAGCAGTACTTC.

Only one count was recorded for this clone. The same CDR3 arises from other DNA sequences in this sample as well. This chain connects TRBV27 to TRBJ2-7, with 7 bases fitting TRBD1. CDR1 is MNHEY and CDR2 is SMNVEV in the germline V gene (reference sequence). The CDR3 consists of 13 residues. Trimming took 6 bases from V and 1 from J; bases not matched to a gene: 3. The CDR3 protein is CASSLGQSYEQYF. In DNA, the CDR3 is TGTGCCAGCAGCCTGGGACAGTCCTACGAGCAGTACTTC.

The chain joins TRBV6-1 to TRBJ1-5; a weak D match, TRBD1 (5 bases). There are 13 residues in the CDR3. CDR1 and CDR2 from the germline V gene are MNHNS and SASEGT. The V gene lost 11 bases and the J gene lost 3 bases, with 14 bases spanning the gap. CDR3 nucleotide sequence: TGTGCCGCTCGGACAAGCATCAATCAGCCCCAGCATTTT. This sequence encodes CAARTSINQPQHF.

The chain joins TRBV6-5 to TRBJ2-1, with TRBD1 identical over 7 bases. The germline CDR1 and CDR2 sequences are MNHEY and SVGAGI. CDR3 length: 15 amino acids. The V gene end was trimmed by 5 bases and the J gene end by 0 bases; junction bases not matched to a gene: 4. DNA for the CDR3: TGTGCCAGCAGTCTCCGGGACAGCTCCTACAATGAGCAGTTCTTC. Its translation: CASSLRDSSYNEQFF.

The chain carries TRBV4-2 and TRBJ2-5, with D unresolved. The CDR3 is 15 amino acids. V shed 4 bases and J shed 2 bases, with 14 bases lying between them. Germline values: CDR1 LGHNA, CDR2 YNFKEQ. Here the CDR3 reads CASSPTDRIQETQYF. In nucleotides, the CDR3 is TGTGCCAGCAGCCCTACTGATAGAATTCAAGAGACCCAGTACTTC.

Note on this clone: One end of the junction does not line up with germline, which may come from a read error. V gene TRBV28 combines with J gene TRBJ2-7, with 7 bases fitting TRBD1. CDR1 is MDHEN and CDR2 is SYDVKM in the germline V gene. This CDR3 has 15 residues. The CDR3 region has the DNA TGTGCCAGCAGTTTAAGGGGGCCCCTTTCCTACGAGCAGTACTTT. Residues: CASSLRGPLSYEQYF.

The chain combines TRBV5-4 with TRBJ2-1; 7 bases match TRBD1. Germline trimming cut 3 bases from V and 4 bases from J; bases unmatched to any gene: 1. The CDR3 length is 13 residues. The germline V gene has CDR1 SGHNT and CDR2 YYREEE (reference sequence). CDR3 sequence reads: CASSWDSYNEQFF. CDR3 nucleotide sequence: TGTGCCAGCAGCTGGGACAGTTACAATGAGCAGTTCTTC.

This clone was observed a single time. The chain employs TRBV7-2 and TRBJ1-1; D uncertain. Germline CDR1 and CDR2: SGHTA and FQGNSA. The CDR3 is made up of 14 amino acids. With 5 bases removed from V and 1 base from J, the gap between germline ends came to 11 bases. The CDR3: CASSILNKNTEAFF. The DNA for the CDR3 is TGTGCCAGCAGCATATTAAACAAGAACACTGAAGCTTTCTTT.

This clone was counted once. J is TRBJ1-1 and V is TRBV13, with a weak D call TRBD1 (5 bases). Germline V gene data show CDR1 as PRHDT and CDR2 as FYEKMQ (reference sequence). Trimming cost V 2 bases and J 1 base, with 8 bases left between them. This CDR3 contains 14 residues. CDR3 protein: CASSLRDWNTEAFF. In DNA form, the CDR3 reads TGTGCCAGCAGCTTAAGGGACTGGAACACTGAAGCTTTCTTT.

The chain carries TRBV28 and TRBJ2-7; D is uncertain. The CDR3 has 13 residues. Per the germline V gene, CDR1 is MDHEN and CDR2 is SYDVKM. With 8 bases removed from V and 2 bases from J, the gap between germline ends came to 13 bases. The CDR3 nucleotides are TGTGCCAGCGAGGTGGGTAACACCTACGAGCAGTACTTC. This codes for CASEVGNTYEQYF.

This clone was counted once. The chain joins TRBV5-1 to TRBJ2-7, with 8 bases lining up with TRBD1. This CDR3 spans 15 amino acids. With V trimmed by 4 bases and J by 7 bases, 13 bases remained unmatched. CDR1 and CDR2 (germline): SGHRS, YFSETQ. CDR3 DNA: TGCGCCAGCAGCAGGGGACAGGTAATCCCTGGGGAGCAGTACTTC. Protein sequence: CASSRGQVIPGEQYF. Full variable domain (missing parts from reference TRBV5-1 and TRBJ2-7): KAGVTQTPRYLIKTRGQQVTLSCSPISGHRSVSWYQQTPGQGLQFLFEYFSETQRNKGNFPGRFSGRQFSNSRSEMNVSTLELGDSALYLCASSRGQVIPGEQYFGPGTRLTVT.

With regard to this clone: At the DNA level, this CDR3 is encoded by other sequences in the same sample as well. V usage is TRBV18 and J usage is TRBJ2-2; the match to TRBD1 covers 10 bases. The CDR3 is made up of 15 amino acids. The junction had 4 bases not matched to a gene; V was cut back by 6 bases and J by 3 bases. CDR1 KGHSH and CDR2 LQKENI come from the germline V gene. CDR3 nucleotide sequence: TGTGCCAGCTCCCCCGGGACAGGGGACACCGGGGAGCTGTTTTTT. Its translation: CASSPGTGDTGELFF.

The chain joins TRBV11-2 to TRBJ2-7, with 10 nucleotides matching TRBD2. The germline V gene has CDR1 SGHAT and CDR2 FQNNGV. J was trimmed by 1 base and V by 5 bases; bases with no gene match: 5. The CDR3 is 15 residues long. This chain's CDR3 is CASSLGTSVSYEQYF. CDR3 coding DNA: TGTGCCAGCAGCCTCGGGACTAGCGTATCCTACGAGCAGTACTTC.